This is a list of T cell receptor beta chains from one sample in a study of T-cell memory formation after mild COVID-19. TCRdb re-called the 5' RACE reads through MiXCR, storing one row per CDR3 protein. Here the sample spans 550,000 to 600,000 distinct CDR3 sequences, less than 25% being singletons. What was sequenced was PBMCs or a T cell subset sorted from them (not recorded which). The receptors were gathered from an adult woman who had mild COVID-19 (a few samples of this study predate the infection). Cell type and time point are not known. CDR3s include the opening cysteine and the closing phenylalanine or tryptophan. D genes are given only for firm matches. Rows give clone size only sometimes, using once, few, many, or a class for an expanded clone.

CDR3 length	V gene	D gene	J gene	clone size	CDR3 protein	CDR3 DNA
17	TRBV7-2	TRBD2	TRBJ2-7	few	CASSLVGLAGGPSEQYF	TGTGCCAGCAGCTTAGTGGGGCTAGCGGGAGGGCCGAGTGAGCAGTACTTC
13	TRBV14	TRBD1	TRBJ2-7	NA	CASSKGQNYEQYF	TGTGCCAGCAGCAAGGGACAGAACTACGAGCAGTACTTC
17	TRBV9	TRBD1	TRBJ1-4	few	CASSVGQGGPLNEKLFF	TGTGCCAGCAGCGTGGGGCAAGGGGGCCCCCTTAATGAAAAACTGTTTTTT
19	TRBV7-9	TRBD2	TRBJ2-4	NA	CASSLEAGAGEWAKNIQYF	TGTGCCAGCAGCTTAGAGGCGGGAGCCGGGGAATGGGCCAAAAACATTCAGTACTTC
12	TRBV2	NA	TRBJ1-1	NA	CASSESTDEAFF	TGTGCCAGCAGTGAATCAACTGATGAAGCTTTCTTT
18	TRBV4-3	TRBD2	TRBJ2-7	NA	CASSQEAPWIAGEREQYF	TGCGCCAGCAGCCAAGAAGCCCCTTGGATAGCGGGAGAGCGGGAGCAGTACTTC
15	TRBV3-1	NA	TRBJ2-1	few	CASSQLPASLNEQFF	TGTGCCAGCAGCCAATTACCGGCCTCTCTTAATGAGCAGTTCTTC
15	TRBV20-1	TRBD2	TRBJ2-3	few	CSAGYSGGGTDTQYF	TGCAGTGCTGGATATAGCGGGGGAGGCACAGATACGCAGTATTTT
16	TRBV18	TRBD2	TRBJ2-1	few	CASSPQLAGPANEQFF	TGTGCCAGCTCACCTCAGCTAGCGGGTCCAGCCAATGAGCAGTTCTTC
13	TRBV11-2	TRBD2	TRBJ2-3	few	CASKRGFTDTQYF	TGTGCCAGCAAGCGGGGGTTCACAGATACGCAGTATTTT
15	TRBV6-5	NA	TRBJ1-1	NA	CASSYRNSGDTEAFF	TGTGCCAGCAGTTACCGTAATTCGGGGGACACTGAAGCTTTCTTT
12	TRBV10-3	NA	TRBJ1-5	few	CAISGGNQPQHF	TGTGCCATCAGTGGGGGTAATCAGCCCCAGCATTTT
14	TRBV9	NA	TRBJ1-1	NA	CASSPGGRKTEAFF	TGTGCCAGCAGCCCCGGAGGGAGGAAAACTGAAGCTTTCTTT
13	TRBV20-1	NA	TRBJ2-7	NA	CSARAQPSYEQYF	TGCAGTGCTAGGGCCCAACCTTCCTACGAGCAGTACTTC
13	TRBV7-3	NA	TRBJ1-1	many	CASSWTANTEAFF	TGTGCCAGCAGTTGGACAGCGAACACTGAAGCTTTCTTT
17	TRBV24-1	TRBD1	TRBJ2-6	NA	CATSVTGEWAGANVLTF	TGTGCCACCAGTGTAACAGGGGAGTGGGCTGGGGCCAACGTCCTGACTTTC
16	TRBV4-1	NA	TRBJ1-1	NA	CASSQERGSRSTEAFF	TGCGCCAGCAGCCAAGAGAGGGGGAGTAGGAGCACTGAAGCTTTCTTT
14	TRBV30	NA	TRBJ1-1	NA	CAWLGGRMNTEAFF	TGTGCCTGGTTAGGAGGGCGAATGAACACTGAAGCTTTCTTT
18	TRBV4-1	NA	TRBJ1-2	NA	CASSQDRSRGGVGYGYTF	TGCGCCAGCAGCCAAGATCGATCGAGGGGGGGTGTTGGCTATGGCTACACCTTC
16	TRBV11-2	TRBD2	TRBJ2-7	NA	CASSLEGGLAGVEQYF	TGTGCCAGCAGCTTAGAGGGGGGACTAGCGGGAGTCGAGCAGTACTTC
18	TRBV7-2	NA	TRBJ1-3	NA	CASSLEVNPFVSGNTIYF	TGTGCCAGCAGCTTAGAGGTTAACCCCTTCGTATCTGGAAACACCATATATTTT
14	TRBV27	NA	TRBJ2-2	NA	CASRRGGSAGELFF	TGTGCCAGCAGGCGAGGGGGTAGCGCCGGGGAGCTGTTTTTT
15	TRBV4-1	TRBD1	TRBJ2-7	few	CASSQGGQAAYEQYF	TGCGCCAGCAGCCAAGGGGGACAGGCCGCCTACGAGCAGTACTTC
14	TRBV29-1	TRBD2	TRBJ2-3	NA	CSATGLAVTDTQYF	TGCAGCGCTACTGGACTAGCAGTTACAGATACGCAGTATTTT
14	TRBV6-1	NA	TRBJ1-5	few	CASSETPRTQPQHF	TGTGCCAGCAGTGAAACCCCAAGGACCCAGCCCCAGCATTTT
15	TRBV19	NA	TRBJ1-2	NA	CASSIVGRRTYGYTF	TGTGCCAGTAGTATTGTGGGGCGTCGGACCTATGGCTACACCTTC
11	TRBV6-5	NA	TRBJ1-2	few	CASSSSGGYTF	TGTGCCAGCAGTTCAAGTGGAGGCTACACCTTC
16	TRBV24-1	TRBD2	TRBJ2-5	NA	CATSDSSGTSGETQYF	TGTGCCACCAGTGATTCTTCGGGGACTAGCGGGGAGACCCAGTACTTC
16	TRBV24-1	TRBD2	TRBJ2-1	few	CATSPGGSGGGNEQFF	TGTGCCACCAGCCCCGGGGGTAGCGGGGGCGGCAATGAGCAGTTCTTC